These 10 T cell receptor beta chains share one sample of origin, sequenced in a study of shared clonotypes between healthy human individuals. The repertoire was sequenced with immunoSEQ multiplex PCR; TCRdb's copy has only in-frame clones and lacks some. The sample contains over a million clones, approximately 97% of which appear only once. Sample: naive CD4+ T cells sorted from blood. Specified subset: CD45RA+ positively selected. The receptors were gathered from a man younger than 45 in good health.

In DNA form, the CDR3 reads TGTGCCAGCAGCAGTCGGTGGCGGGGAACCTCCTACGAGCAGTACTTC. Its translation is CASSSRWRGTSYEQYF. J is TRBJ2-7 and V is TRBV28; TRBD2 is a possible D gene (6 bases). There are 16 residues in the CDR3. Trimming took 6 bases from V and 0 from J, leaving 18 bases between them. The germline V gene has CDR1 MDHEN and CDR2 SYDVKM.

This clone is a singleton in its sample. The chain has TRBV5-1 and TRBJ2-7, with no clear D. The CDR3 runs 12 residues. Trimming took off 3 bases at V and 3 bases at J, with 7 bases between the two ends. CDR1 SGHRS and CDR2 YFSETQ come from the germline V gene. The CDR3 protein is CASSSRDYEQYF. The CDR3 DNA is TGCGCCAGCAGCTCAAGGGACTACGAGCAGTACTTC. Full variable domain (missing parts from reference TRBV5-1 and TRBJ2-7): KAGVTQTPRYLIKTRGQQVTLSCSPISGHRSVSWYQQTPGQGLQFLFEYFSETQRNKGNFPGRFSGRQFSNSRSEMNVSTLELGDSALYLCASSSRDYEQYFGPGTRLTVT.

This clone appeared a single time. V is TRBV7-9 and J is TRBJ2-3; 7 bases are a match to TRBD2. V shed 5 bases, J shed 4 bases, and the junction held 9 bases outside the gene matches. The germline V gene has CDR1 SEHNR and CDR2 FQNEAQ (reference sequence). The CDR3 covers 15 residues. The CDR3 nucleotides read TGTGCCAGCAGCCCCCTCGCGGGAGTGGCAGATACGCAGTATTTT. Translated, it gives CASSPLAGVADTQYF.

The chain recombines TRBV5-5 with TRBJ2-7; 9 nucleotides match TRBD1. This CDR3 comprises 13 residues. The J segment lost 3 bases and the V segment lost 3 bases, leaving 1 base of the junction unmatched. Germline values: CDR1 SGHKS, CDR2 YYEKEE (reference sequence). This CDR3 is CASSSGQGYEQYF. In DNA, the CDR3 is TGTGCCAGCAGCTCGGGACAGGGCTACGAGCAGTACTTC.

This clone has a single count. V gene TRBV7-9 combines with J gene TRBJ2-3, with D tentatively TRBD2 (6 bases). The CDR3 is 15 amino acids. V dropped 3 bases and J dropped 6 bases, with 16 bases sitting between them. Germline-derived CDR1 and CDR2 are SEHNR and FQNEAQ (reference sequence). CDR3 protein: CASSLTRRVMDTQYF. CDR3 DNA sequence: TGTGCCAGCAGCTTGACTAGGAGGGTAATGGATACGCAGTATTTT.

Worth noting for this clone: The sample has other DNA sequences that encode this CDR3 too. This chain uses TRBV2 with TRBJ2-3; D gene unclear. V was clipped by 3 bases and J by 0 bases, with 7 bases between them. Germline values: CDR1 SNHLY, CDR2 FYNNEI. This CDR3 has 14 residues. The CDR3 spells CASSEDPSTDTQYF. The DNA of the CDR3 is TGTGCCAGCAGTGAGGACCCTAGCACAGATACGCAGTATTTT.

To note about this clone: Different DNA sequences within this sample yield the same CDR3. The J gene is TRBJ2-5, the V gene TRBV9; D perhaps matches TRBD2 (5 bases). V was cut by 1 base and J by 4 bases, with 11 bases left in between. The germline V gene has CDR1 SGDLS and CDR2 YYNGEE. This CDR3 comprises 14 residues. This CDR3 reads CASSVSSGRETQYF. CDR3 nucleotide sequence: TGTGCCAGCAGCGTAAGCTCGGGAAGAGAGACCCAGTACTTC.

V usage is TRBV4-1 and J usage is TRBJ2-7; tentatively, D is TRBD1 (6 bases). The V end was cut by 3 bases, the J end by 2 bases, with 17 bases between. This CDR3 has 16 amino acids. Germline loops: CDR1 MGHRA, CDR2 YSYEKL. CDR3 protein: CASSHLDGGYPYEQYF. Written as DNA, the CDR3 is TGCGCCAGCAGCCACTTGGATGGGGGCTACCCCTACGAGCAGTACTTC.

This chain joins TRBV14 and TRBJ2-3; no definite D call. CDR3 length: 17 residues. V dropped 2 bases and J dropped 3 bases, with 18 bases sitting between them. The germline gives CDR1 SGHDN, CDR2 FVKESK. The CDR3 reads CASSQKWGRPGTDTQYF. The CDR3 region has the DNA TGTGCCAGCAGCCAAAAGTGGGGAAGACCTGGGACAGATACGCAGTATTTT. Filled out from reference TRBV14 and TRBJ2-3, the complete variable domain reads EAGVTQFPSHSVIEKGQTVTLRCDPISGHDNLYWYRRVMGKEIKFLLHFVKESKQDESGMPNNRFLAERTGGTYSTLKVQPAELEDSGVYFCASSQKWGRPGTDTQYFGPGTRLTVL.

The J gene is TRBJ2-5, the V gene TRBV6-6; TRBD2 aligns across 11 bases. Germline V CDR1 and CDR2: MNHNY, SVGAGI (reference sequence). The CDR3 has 16 residues. V was pared by 2 bases and J by 2 bases, with 4 bases of the junction left unmatched. CDR3 bases: TGTGCCAGCAGTTACACTAGCGGGAGTTTACAAGAGACCCAGTACTTC. It encodes CASSYTSGSLQETQYF.